Below, 23 T cell receptor beta chains from the same sample are listed, as sequenced in a study of T cell repertoires in cytomegalovirus infection. TCRdb ran MiXCR on the reads and lists one entry per CDR3 protein. The sample yields some 480,000 distinct CDR3 sequences, 30% to 40% seen once. Antigens of these TCRs are unknown. The sequenced sample was cultured PBMCs, obtained from culture after CMV antigen stimulation. These receptors were taken from a human donor in good health (CMV status not recorded). Some clones in this sample may be carry-over from other donors' samples.

This clonotype appeared a few times. The chain is built from TRBV19 and TRBJ1-2; 9 nucleotides align to TRBD1. Germline values: CDR1 LNHDA, CDR2 SQIVND (reference sequence). This CDR3 contains 15 residues. Trimming cost V 7 bases and J 7 bases; bases outside gene matches: 13. The CDR3 is CASTTAGQGNPGYTF. In nucleotides, the CDR3 is TGTGCCAGTACCACCGCGGGACAGGGTAACCCTGGCTACACCTTC.

The rearrangement uses TRBV4-1 and TRBJ2-7; maybe TRBD2 (6 bases). This CDR3 has 15 residues. Trimming removed 2 bases at V and 7 bases at J, with 18 bases between. CDR1 is MGHRA, CDR2 YSYEKL, per germline. The CDR3 region has the DNA TGCGCCAGCAGCCAATCCGGGATCACCGGAGGGGAGCAGTACTTC. Amino acids: CASSQSGITGGEQYF.

This clonotype has a handful of counts. The chain uses TRBV4-1 and TRBJ1-2; D possibly corresponds to TRBD1 (6 bases). Germline values: CDR1 MGHRA, CDR2 YSYEKL. V was shortened by 4 bases and J by 0 bases, with 12 bases between the two germline ends. The CDR3 contains 15 residues. As DNA, the CDR3 is TGCGCCAGCAGCCTTGGACAGTTTCCTAACTATGGCTACACCTTC. It codes for CASSLGQFPNYGYTF.

This clonotype was seen only a few times. This chain joins TRBV11-3 and TRBJ2-7; TRBD2 aligns across 8 bases. V dropped 5 bases and J dropped 6; count of bases not matched to a gene: 9. The CDR3 is 14 amino acids. Per the germline V gene, CDR1 is SGHNT and CDR2 is YENEEA. CDR3 nucleotides: TGTGCCAGCAGCATCAGCGGGAGTTCGGTCGAGCAGTACGTC. It is translated as CASSISGSSVEQYV.

This clonotype was seen at least ten times. The chain recombines TRBV7-2 with TRBJ2-6; no definite D call. Trimming shortened V by 3 bases and J by 3 bases, and 6 bases separated the two germline ends. The CDR3 covers 14 residues. CDR1 and CDR2 (germline): SGHTA, FQGNSA. Here the CDR3 reads CASSLVGGANVLTF. In nucleotides, the CDR3 is TGTGCCAGCAGCTTGGTGGGTGGGGCCAACGTCCTGACTTTC.

The CDR3 nucleotides read TGTGCCAGCAGTTACTACTTCGGCAGAGATAATGAAAAACTGTTTTTT. Translated: CASSYYFGRDNEKLFF. The V and J genes are TRBV6-5 and TRBJ1-4; no reliable D call. V was clipped by 1 base and J by 4 bases, with 13 bases between them. Germline V gene data show CDR1 as MNHEY and CDR2 as SVGAGI. The CDR3 runs 16 residues.

The chain is built from TRBV6-1 and TRBJ1-1; 8 nucleotides line up with TRBD1. Germline lookup yields CDR1 MNHNS and CDR2 SASEGT. The CDR3 contains 17 residues. The J segment lost 4 bases and the V segment lost 5 bases, leaving 15 bases of the junction unmatched. CDR3 nucleotide sequence: TGTGCCAGCAGTCCCCCCCTTGGCTACAGGGGGTTCACTGAAGCTTTCTTT. As protein: CASSPPLGYRGFTEAFF.

The chain couples TRBV27 to TRBJ1-2, with TRBD1 as a possible D gene (6 bases). This CDR3 is 14 amino acids long. V was trimmed by 6 bases and J by 4 bases, leaving 15 bases between them. Germline V gene sequence: CDR1 MNHEY, CDR2 SMNVEV (reference sequence). The CDR3 DNA reads TGTGCCAGCAGAAAGGAGGGGGGGAGCTATGGCTACACCTTC. It codes for CASRKEGGSYGYTF.

This clonotype was found a few times. The chain couples TRBV4-3 to TRBJ1-2, with D perhaps TRBD1 (5 bases). V was pared by 0 bases and J by 8 bases, with 19 bases between. The length of the CDR3 is 16 residues. Germline V CDR1 and CDR2: LGHNA, YSLEER. CDR3 in DNA: TGCGCCAGCAGCCAAGACCCTAGGCCCTCCGGGGACGGCTACACCTTC. Translated: CASSQDPRPSGDGYTF.

This clonotype has a count of ten or more. The rearrangement uses TRBV7-2 and TRBJ1-5; 8 bases are shared with TRBD1. V lost 5 bases to trimming and J lost 6 bases; unmatched junction nucleotides: 6. The CDR3 consists of 14 residues. In germline, CDR1 is SGHTA, CDR2 FQGNSA. CDR3 loop: CASSPRQGSQPQHF. The DNA for the CDR3 is TGTGCCAGCAGCCCTAGACAGGGGAGTCAGCCCCAGCATTTT.

V and J are TRBV7-2 and TRBJ2-2; TRBD2 is a possible D gene (6 bases). The V gene's germline CDR1 is SGHTA and CDR2 FQGNSA. The CDR3 length is 16 residues. Trimming left V 7 bases short and J 4 bases short, with 19 bases between. As DNA, the CDR3 is TGTGCCAGCACCCCCGCAGGCGGGGCGAGCACCGGGGAGCTGTTTTTT. Protein: CASTPAGGASTGELFF.

V is TRBV27 and J is TRBJ2-1; 8 bases fit TRBD2. After removal of 3 bases from V and 5 bases from J, the junction contained 9 bases not matched to a gene. This CDR3 is 16 amino acids long. The germline gives CDR1 MNHEY, CDR2 SMNVEV (reference sequence). CDR3 protein: CASSLTTSGANNEQFF. The CDR3 nucleotides are TGTGCCAGCAGTTTGACTACTAGCGGAGCCAACAATGAGCAGTTCTTC.

This clonotype was observed a single time. This chain connects TRBV7-6 to TRBJ2-3, with D perhaps matching TRBD1 or TRBD2 (5 bases each). V lost 6 bases and J 6 bases, leaving 22 bases between the germline ends. The CDR3 runs 16 residues. Germline V lookup: CDR1 SGHVS, CDR2 FNYEAQ. The CDR3 coding sequence is TGTGCCAGCAGACCCCAGAGGGTGATTAGGGGTGATACGCAGTATTTT. Protein product: CASRPQRVIRGDTQYF.

The V call is TRBV6-2 or TRBV6-3, the J call TRBJ2-1, with TRBD2 matching 9 bases. This CDR3 contains 16 residues. J was trimmed by 9 bases and V by 7 bases; bases with no gene match: 16. CDR1 is MNHEY, CDR2 SVGEGT, per germline. CDR3 amino acids: CASKKKLAGGPVEQFF. CDR3 sequence (DNA): TGTGCCAGCAAAAAAAAACTGGCGGGAGGGCCCGTTGAGCAGTTCTTC.

This clonotype was seen more than once but under ten times. The chain is built from TRBV25-1 and TRBJ1-6, with TRBD1 as a possible D gene (5 bases). V was shortened by 7 bases and J by 10 bases, with 17 bases between the two germline ends. Looked up from germline, CDR1 is MGHDK and CDR2 is SYGVNS. CDR3 length: 14 amino acids. The CDR3 bases are TGTGCCAGCACTCATGGGGGGGAGAACTCACCCCTCCACTTT. It is translated as CASTHGGENSPLHF.

The chain is built from TRBV6-6 and TRBJ2-5; 7 bases map to TRBD2. Germline trimming cut 1 base from V and 4 bases from J; bases unmatched to any gene: 6. The CDR3 has 15 residues. CDR1 is MNHNY and CDR2 is SVGAGI in the germline V gene (reference sequence). This chain's CDR3 is CASSYYGRRGETQYF. CDR3 sequence (DNA): TGTGCCAGCAGTTACTACGGGAGGCGAGGAGAGACCCAGTACTTC.

V and J are TRBV7-9 and TRBJ2-1, with TRBD2 matching 7 bases. Germline values: CDR1 SEHNR, CDR2 FQNEAQ (reference sequence). CDR3 length: 13 residues. Trimming took 1 base from V and 12 from J; bases not matched to a gene: 6. The CDR3 protein is CASSLGLAEAQFF. In nucleotides, the CDR3 is TGTGCCAGCAGCTTAGGGCTAGCGGAGGCGCAGTTCTTC.

This clonotype has a handful of counts. The gene calls are TRBV28 and TRBJ2-5; no reliable D call. V lost 6 bases, J lost 2 bases, and 16 bases lay in between. The germline V gene encodes CDR1 MDHEN and CDR2 SYDVKM. The CDR3 has 15 amino acids. The DNA for the CDR3 is TGTGCCAGCAGCCCTTGGGCGACTTCACAAGAGACCCAGTACTTC. Its translation: CASSPWATSQETQYF.

V and J are TRBV29-1 and TRBJ2-7, with D maybe TRBD2 (5 bases). CDR3 size: 12 residues. The V end lost 4 bases, the J end lost 2 bases, and 9 bases lay between the germline ends. The V gene's germline CDR1 is SQVTM and CDR2 ANQGSEA. The CDR3 here is CSVVLAAYEQYF. CDR3 nucleotide sequence: TGCAGCGTTGTTCTAGCCGCCTACGAGCAGTACTTC.

In its sample, this clonotype was seen a few times. V gene TRBV11-2 combines with J gene TRBJ2-1; D not certain. The CDR3 contains 13 residues. Germline V gene data show CDR1 as SGHAT and CDR2 as FQNNGV. V lost 1 base, J lost 5 bases, and 6 bases lay in between. CDR3 nucleotides: TGTGCCAGCAGCTTAGGCGAAGACAATGAGCAGTTCTTC. It codes for CASSLGEDNEQFF.

This clonotype was detected only a few times. The chain combines TRBV24-1 with TRBJ2-1, with 9 bases identical to TRBD2. This CDR3 contains 15 residues. Germline V CDR1 and CDR2: KGHDR, SFDVKD. The V and J ends lost 5 bases and 9 bases, in that order; junction bases with no gene match: 10. The CDR3 DNA sequence: TGTGCCACCAGTGTGGGAGCGGGAGGCCAGGGTGAGCAGTTCTTC. Its translation: CATSVGAGGQGEQFF.

The rearrangement uses TRBV20-1 and TRBJ2-3; 8 nucleotides line up with TRBD2. CDR1 and CDR2 (germline): DFQATT, SNEGSKA (reference sequence). V was clipped by 3 bases and J by 2 bases; unmatched bases: 4. The CDR3 totals 14 residues. CDR3 sequence: CSARTSAPTDTQYF. The CDR3 DNA sequence: TGCAGTGCTAGGACTAGCGCCCCCACAGATACGCAGTATTTT.

This clonotype has a handful of counts. The chain employs TRBV7-2 and TRBJ1-4; D is uncertain. Germline V gene lookup returns CDR1 SGHTA and CDR2 FQGNSA. With 1 base removed from V and 4 bases from J, the gap between germline ends came to 10 bases. This CDR3 is built from 15 residues. CDR3 nucleotides: TGTGCCAGCAGCTTAGGTCCCCAATATAATGAAAAACTGTTTTTT. Protein: CASSLGPQYNEKLFF.